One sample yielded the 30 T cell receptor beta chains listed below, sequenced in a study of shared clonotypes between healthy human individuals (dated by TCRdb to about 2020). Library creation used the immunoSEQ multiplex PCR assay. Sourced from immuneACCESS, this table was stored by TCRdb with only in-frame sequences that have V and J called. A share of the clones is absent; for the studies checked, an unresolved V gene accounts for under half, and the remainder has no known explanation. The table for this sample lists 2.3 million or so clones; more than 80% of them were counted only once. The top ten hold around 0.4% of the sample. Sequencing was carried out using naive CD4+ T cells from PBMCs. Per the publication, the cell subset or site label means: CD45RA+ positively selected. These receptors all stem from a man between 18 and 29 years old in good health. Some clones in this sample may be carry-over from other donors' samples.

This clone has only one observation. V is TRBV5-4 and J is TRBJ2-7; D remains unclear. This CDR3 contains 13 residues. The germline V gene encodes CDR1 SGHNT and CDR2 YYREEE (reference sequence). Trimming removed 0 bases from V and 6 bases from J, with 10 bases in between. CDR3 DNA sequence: TGTGCCAGCAGCTTGGGGGTTCGGTCCGAGCAGTACTTC. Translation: CASSLGVRSEQYF.

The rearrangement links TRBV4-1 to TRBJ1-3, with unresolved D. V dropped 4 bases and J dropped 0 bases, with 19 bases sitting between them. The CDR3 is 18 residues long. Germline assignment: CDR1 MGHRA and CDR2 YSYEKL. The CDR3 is CASSPIVGSDRSGNTIYF. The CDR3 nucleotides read TGCGCCAGCAGCCCCATAGTTGGGTCTGATCGCTCTGGAAACACCATATATTTT.

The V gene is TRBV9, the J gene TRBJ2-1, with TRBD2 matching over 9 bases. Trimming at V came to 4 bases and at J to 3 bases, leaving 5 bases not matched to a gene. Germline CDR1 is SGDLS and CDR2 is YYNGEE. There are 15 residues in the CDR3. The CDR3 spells CASSLAGTLYNEQFF. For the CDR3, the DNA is TGTGCCAGCAGCCTAGCGGGAACACTCTACAATGAGCAGTTCTTC.

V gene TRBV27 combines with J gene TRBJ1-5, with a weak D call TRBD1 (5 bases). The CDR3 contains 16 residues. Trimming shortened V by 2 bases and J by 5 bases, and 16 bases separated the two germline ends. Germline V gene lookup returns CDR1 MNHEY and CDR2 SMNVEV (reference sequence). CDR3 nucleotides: TGTGCCAGCAGTTTACGCCCGCAGGGTGGTCATCAGCCCCAGCATTTT. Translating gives CASSLRPQGGHQPQHF.

The CDR3 reads CAGTRDTGNTIYF. The CDR3 DNA follows: TGTGCCGGCACCAGGGATACGGGAAACACCATATATTTT. This sequence joins TRBV30 and TRBJ1-3, with a tentative D call TRBD1 (5 bases). V lost 8 bases and J 4 bases, leaving 15 bases between the germline ends. CDR1 is GTSNPN and CDR2 is SVGIG in the germline V gene (reference sequence). The CDR3 totals 13 residues.

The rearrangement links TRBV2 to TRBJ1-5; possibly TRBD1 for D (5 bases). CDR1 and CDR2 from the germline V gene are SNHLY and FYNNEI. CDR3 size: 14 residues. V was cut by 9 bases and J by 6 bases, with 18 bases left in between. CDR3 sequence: CASAARVFPQPQHF. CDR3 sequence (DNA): TGTGCCAGTGCCGCCAGGGTTTTTCCTCAGCCCCAGCATTTT.

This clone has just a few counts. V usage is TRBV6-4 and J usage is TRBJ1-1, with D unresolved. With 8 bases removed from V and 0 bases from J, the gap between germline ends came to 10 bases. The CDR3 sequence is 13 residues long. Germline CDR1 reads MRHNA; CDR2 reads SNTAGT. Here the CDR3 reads CASSNGVNTEAFF. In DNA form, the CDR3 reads TGTGCCAGCTCCAACGGGGTGAACACTGAAGCTTTCTTT.

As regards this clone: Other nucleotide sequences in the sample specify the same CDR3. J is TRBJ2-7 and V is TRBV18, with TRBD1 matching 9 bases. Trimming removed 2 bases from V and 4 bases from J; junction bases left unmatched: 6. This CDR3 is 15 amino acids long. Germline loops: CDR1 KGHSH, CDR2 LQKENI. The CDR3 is CASSPSRDRVYEQYF. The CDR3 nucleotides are TGTGCCAGCTCACCATCCCGGGACAGGGTTTACGAGCAGTACTTC. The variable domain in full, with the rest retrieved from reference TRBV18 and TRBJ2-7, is NAGVMQNPRHLVRRRGQEARLRCSPMKGHSHVYWYRQLPEEGLKFMVYLQKENIIDESGMPKERFSAEFPKEGPSILRIQQVVRGDSAAYFCASSPSRDRVYEQYFGPGTRLTVT.

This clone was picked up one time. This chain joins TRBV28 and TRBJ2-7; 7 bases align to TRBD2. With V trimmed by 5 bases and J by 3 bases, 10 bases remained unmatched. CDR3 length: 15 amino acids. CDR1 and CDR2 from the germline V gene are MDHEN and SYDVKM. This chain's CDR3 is CASSPTGLAVYEQYF. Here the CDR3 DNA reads TGTGCCAGCAGTCCCACGGGGCTAGCGGTCTACGAGCAGTACTTC. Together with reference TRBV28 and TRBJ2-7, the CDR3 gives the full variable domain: DVKVTQSSRYLVKRTGEKVFLECVQDMDHENMFWYRQDPGLGLRLIYFSYDVKMKEKGDIPEGYSVSREKKERFSLILESASTNQTSMYLCASSPTGLAVYEQYFGPGTRLTVT.

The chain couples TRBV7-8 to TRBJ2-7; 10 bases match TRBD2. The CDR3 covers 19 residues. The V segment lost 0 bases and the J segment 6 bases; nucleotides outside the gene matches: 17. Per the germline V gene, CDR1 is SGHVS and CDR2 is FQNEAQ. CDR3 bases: TGTGCCAGCAGCTTAGCGCTGAGCGGGAGGGAGGGCCGTCCACTCGAGCAGTACTTC. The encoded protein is CASSLALSGREGRPLEQYF.

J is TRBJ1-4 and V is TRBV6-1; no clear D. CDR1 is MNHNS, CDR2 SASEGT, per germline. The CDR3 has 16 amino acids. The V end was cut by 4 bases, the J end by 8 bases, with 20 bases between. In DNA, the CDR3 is TGTGCCAGCAGTGTTTCGATCCAGGCCCCGTGGGAAAAACTGTTTTTT. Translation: CASSVSIQAPWEKLFF.

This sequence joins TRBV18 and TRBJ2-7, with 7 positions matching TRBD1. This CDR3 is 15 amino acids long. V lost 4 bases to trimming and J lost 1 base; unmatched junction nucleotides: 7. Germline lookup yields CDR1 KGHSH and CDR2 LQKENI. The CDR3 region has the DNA TGTGCCAGCTCACAAGGGACAGCAAGATCCTACGAGCAGTACTTC. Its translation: CASSQGTARSYEQYF.

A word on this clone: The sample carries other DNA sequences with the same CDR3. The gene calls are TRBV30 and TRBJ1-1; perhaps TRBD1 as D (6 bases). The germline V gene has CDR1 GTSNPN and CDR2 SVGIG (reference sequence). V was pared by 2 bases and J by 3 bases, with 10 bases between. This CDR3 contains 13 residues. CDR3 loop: CAWSRGRDTEAFF. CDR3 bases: TGTGCCTGGAGTCGGGGGCGAGACACTGAAGCTTTCTTT.

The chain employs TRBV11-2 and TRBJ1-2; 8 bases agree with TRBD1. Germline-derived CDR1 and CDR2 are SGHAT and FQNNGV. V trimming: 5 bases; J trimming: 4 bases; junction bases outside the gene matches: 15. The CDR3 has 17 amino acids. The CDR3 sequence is CASSIMGHRQGSYGYTF. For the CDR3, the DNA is TGTGCCAGCAGCATCATGGGTCATAGACAGGGGTCCTATGGCTACACCTTC. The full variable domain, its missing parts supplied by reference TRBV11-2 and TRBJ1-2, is EAGVAQSPRYKIIEKRQSVAFWCNPISGHATLYWYQQILGQGPKLLIQFQNNGVVDDSQLPKDRFSAERLKGVDSTLKIQPAKLEDSAVYLCASSIMGHRQGSYGYTFGSGTRLTVV.

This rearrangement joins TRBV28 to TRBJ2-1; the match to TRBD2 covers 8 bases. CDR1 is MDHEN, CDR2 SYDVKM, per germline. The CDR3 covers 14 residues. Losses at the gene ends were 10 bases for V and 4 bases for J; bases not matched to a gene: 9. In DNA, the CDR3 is TGTGCCACCAAAGGGGCTAGCGGGTACAATGAGCAGTTCTTC. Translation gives CATKGASGYNEQFF. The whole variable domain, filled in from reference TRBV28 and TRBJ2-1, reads DVKVTQSSRYLVKRTGEKVFLECVQDMDHENMFWYRQDPGLGLRLIYFSYDVKMKEKGDIPEGYSVSREKKERFSLILESASTNQTSMYLCATKGASGYNEQFFGPGTRLTVL.

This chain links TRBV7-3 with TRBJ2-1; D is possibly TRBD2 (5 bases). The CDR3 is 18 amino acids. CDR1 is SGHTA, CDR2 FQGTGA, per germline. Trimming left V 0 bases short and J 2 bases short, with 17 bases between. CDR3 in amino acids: CASSLTGVGASTYNEQFF. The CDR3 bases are TGTGCCAGCAGCTTAACTGGTGTGGGAGCCTCTACCTACAATGAGCAGTTCTTC.

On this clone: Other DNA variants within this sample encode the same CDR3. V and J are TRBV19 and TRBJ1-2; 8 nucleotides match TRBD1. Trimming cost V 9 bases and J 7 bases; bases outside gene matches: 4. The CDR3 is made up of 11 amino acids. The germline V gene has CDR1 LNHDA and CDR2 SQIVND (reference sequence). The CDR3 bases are TGTGCCAGCGGACAGGGAGCTGGCTACACCTTC. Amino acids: CASGQGAGYTF.

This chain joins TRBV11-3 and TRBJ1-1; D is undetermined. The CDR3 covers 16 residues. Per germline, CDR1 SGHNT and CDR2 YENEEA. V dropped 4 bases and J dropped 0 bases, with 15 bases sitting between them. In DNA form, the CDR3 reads TGTGCCAGCAGCTCGACCTGGACGGGCATGAACACTGAAGCTTTCTTT. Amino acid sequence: CASSSTWTGMNTEAFF. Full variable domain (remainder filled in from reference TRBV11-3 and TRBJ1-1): EAGVVQSPRYKIIEKKQPVAFWCNPISGHNTLYWYLQNLGQGPELLIRYENEEAVDDSQLPKDRFSAERLKGVDSTLKIQPAELGDSAVYLCASSSTWTGMNTEAFFGQGTRLTVV.

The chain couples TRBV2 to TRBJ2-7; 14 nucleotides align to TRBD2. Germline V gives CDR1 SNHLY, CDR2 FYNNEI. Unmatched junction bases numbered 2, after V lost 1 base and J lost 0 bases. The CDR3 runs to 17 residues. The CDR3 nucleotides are TGTGCCAGCAGTGAAGGGACTAGCGGGAGGACCTCCTACGAGCAGTACTTC. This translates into CASSEGTSGRTSYEQYF.

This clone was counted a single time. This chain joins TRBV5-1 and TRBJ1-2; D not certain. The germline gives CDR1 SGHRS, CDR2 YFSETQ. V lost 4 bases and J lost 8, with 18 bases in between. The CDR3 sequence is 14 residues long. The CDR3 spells CASSQGSPGEGYTF. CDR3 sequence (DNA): TGCGCCAGCAGCCAAGGGAGTCCTGGAGAGGGCTACACCTTC.

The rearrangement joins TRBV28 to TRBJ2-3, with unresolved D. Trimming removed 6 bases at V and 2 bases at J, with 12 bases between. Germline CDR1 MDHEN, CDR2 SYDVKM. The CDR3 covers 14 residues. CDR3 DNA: TGTGCCAGCAGCCCCACACAGATCACAGATACGCAGTATTTT. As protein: CASSPTQITDTQYF.

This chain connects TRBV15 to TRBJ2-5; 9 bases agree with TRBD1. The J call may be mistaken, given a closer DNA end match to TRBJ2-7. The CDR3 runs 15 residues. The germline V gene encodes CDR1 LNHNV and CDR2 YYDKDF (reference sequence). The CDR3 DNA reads TGTGCCACCAGCAGAGAGGGGGACAGGGTTTACGAGCAGTACTTC. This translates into CATSREGDRVYEQYF.

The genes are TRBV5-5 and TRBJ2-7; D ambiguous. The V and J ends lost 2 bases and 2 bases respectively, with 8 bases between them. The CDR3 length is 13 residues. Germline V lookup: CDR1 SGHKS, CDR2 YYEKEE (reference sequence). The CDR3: CASSLGPPYEQYF. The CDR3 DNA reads TGTGCCAGCAGCTTAGGCCCTCCCTACGAGCAGTACTTC.

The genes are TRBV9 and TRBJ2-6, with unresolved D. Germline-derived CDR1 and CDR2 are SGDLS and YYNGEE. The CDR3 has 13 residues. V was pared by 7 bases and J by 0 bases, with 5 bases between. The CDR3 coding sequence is TGTGCCAGCTTGAGCTCTGGGGCCAACGTCCTGACTTTC. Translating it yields CASLSSGANVLTF. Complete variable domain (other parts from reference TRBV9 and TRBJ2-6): DSGVTQTPKHLITATGQRVTLRCSPRSGDLSVYWYQQSLDQGLQFLIQYYNGEERAKGNILERFSAQQFPDLHSELNLSSLELGDSALYFCASLSSGANVLTFGAGSRLTVL.

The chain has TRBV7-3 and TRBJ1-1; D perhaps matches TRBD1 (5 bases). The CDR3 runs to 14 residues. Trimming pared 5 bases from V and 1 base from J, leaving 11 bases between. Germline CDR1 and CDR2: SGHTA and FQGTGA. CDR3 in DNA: TGTGCCAGCAGCCCTCGAGGACAGAACACTGAAGCTTTCTTT. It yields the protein CASSPRGQNTEAFF. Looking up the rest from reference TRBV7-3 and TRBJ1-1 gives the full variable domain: GAGVSQTPSNKVTEKGKYVELRCDPISGHTALYWYRQSLGQGPEFLIYFQGTGAADDSGLPNDRFFAVRPEGSVSTLKIQRTERGDSAVYLCASSPRGQNTEAFFGQGTRLTVV.

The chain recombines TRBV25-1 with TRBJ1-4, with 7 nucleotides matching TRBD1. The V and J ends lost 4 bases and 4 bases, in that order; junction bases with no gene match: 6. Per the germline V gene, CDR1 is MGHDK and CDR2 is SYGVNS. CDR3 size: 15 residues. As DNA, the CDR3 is TGTGCCAGCAGTGGATGGGACAGTCTTAATGAAAAACTGTTTTTT. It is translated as CASSGWDSLNEKLFF.

In DNA form, the CDR3 reads TGTGCCTGGAGTGTCGCAACAGGGGGACCCCCCCAGCATTTT. The encoded protein is CAWSVATGGPPQHF. The V and J genes are TRBV30 and TRBJ1-5; 8 positions agree with TRBD1. V trimming: 0 bases; J trimming: 10 bases; junction bases outside the gene matches: 8. The germline V gene has CDR1 GTSNPN and CDR2 SVGIG (reference sequence). The CDR3 totals 14 residues.

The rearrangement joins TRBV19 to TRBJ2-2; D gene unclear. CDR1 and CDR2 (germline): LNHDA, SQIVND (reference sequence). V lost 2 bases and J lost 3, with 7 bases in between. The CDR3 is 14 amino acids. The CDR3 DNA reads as TGTGCCAGTAGTATACGGGTTCACACCGGGGAGCTGTTTTTT. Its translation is CASSIRVHTGELFF.

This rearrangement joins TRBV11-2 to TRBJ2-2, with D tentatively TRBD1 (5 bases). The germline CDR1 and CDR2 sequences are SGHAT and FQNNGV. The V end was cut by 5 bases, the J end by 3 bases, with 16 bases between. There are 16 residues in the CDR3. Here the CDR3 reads CASSQTYRSHTGELFF. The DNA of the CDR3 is TGTGCCAGCAGCCAGACTTACAGGAGCCACACCGGGGAGCTGTTTTTT.

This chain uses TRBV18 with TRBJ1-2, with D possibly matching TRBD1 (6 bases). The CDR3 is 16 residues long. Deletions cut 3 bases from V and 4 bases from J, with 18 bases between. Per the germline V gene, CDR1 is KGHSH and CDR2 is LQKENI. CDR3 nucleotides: TGTGCCAGCTCACCCACCGAAGGACAGAATACCTATGGCTACACCTTC. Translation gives CASSPTEGQNTYGYTF.